A selection of T cell receptor beta chains follows, all from one sample in a study of tumor T cells in aggressive B-cell lymphoma. Profiled with immunoSEQ multiplex PCR; TCRdb holds only in-frame clones, not every one. Here the sample spans a few thousand clones, 92% being singletons. The sample comprised tumor tissue. All receptors come from an adult with diffuse large B cell lymphoma. Both conserved end residues are trimmed from each CDR3. A D gene is named only where the DNA matches it firmly.

TRBV18,.,TRBJ2-3,ASSPRGLAGDTQY
TRBV7-2,.,TRBJ2-3,ASSIFPSTDTQY
TRBV5-1,.,TRBJ2-7,ASSTGGSYEQY
TRBV5-1,TRBD2,TRBJ2-4,ASSDQAAGVAKNIQY
TRBV10-3,TRBD2,TRBJ2-5,ATGTSGGRALETQY
TRBV4-2,.,TRBJ1-1,ASSQGFRNTEAF
TRBV18,.,TRBJ1-6,ASSLTGVDSPLH
TRBV29-1,.,TRBJ2-7,SVRGSSYEQY
TRBV6-5,.,TRBJ1-1,ASSYSGHPNTEAF
TRBV9,TRBD2,TRBJ2-5,ASSVGETSGAQGTQY
TRBV4-1,.,TRBJ2-7,ASSQLGDKRHEQY
TRBV7-3,.,TRBJ2-1,ASSLVQATYNEQF
TRBV6-5,.,TRBJ1-1,ASSYERGTEAF
TRBV29-1,TRBD2,TRBJ2-3,SAGRTSGSTDMQY
TRBV7-2,.,TRBJ2-7,ASSRYRSEQY
TRBV19,.,TRBJ1-1,ASRPLRRGPTITEAF
TRBV19,.,TRBJ1-2,ASRLGTTRYT
TRBV25-1,.,TRBJ2-1,ASSAGNEQF
TRBV4-1,.,TRBJ2-3,ASSQEAHPSTDTQY
TRBV5-6,.,TRBJ2-7,ASSSDSSYEQY
TRBV7-9,TRBD1,TRBJ1-3,ASSLGTGATFSGNTIY
TRBV19,TRBD2,TRBJ2-1,ASSNTGTSGYNEQF
TRBV18,TRBD1,TRBJ2-2,ASSPPYRGSTGELF
TRBV7-3,.,TRBJ2-7,ASSLRGGLEQY
TRBV19,TRBD2,TRBJ2-7,ASRSSGRTYEQY
TRBV19,.,TRBJ2-6,ASSISGANVLT
TRBV7-3,TRBD1,TRBJ1-1,ASSQNRGTGGVYTEVF
TRBV7-9,.,TRBJ2-4,ASSPERGSKNIQY
TRBV7-2,TRBD2,TRBJ2-7,ASSKRWGGAYEQY
TRBV19,.,TRBJ1-5,ASRGPGRDQPQH
TRBV7-8,TRBD2,TRBJ2-7,ASSRTSVSYEQY
TRBV5-1,.,TRBJ2-1,ASSLAGVGSYNEQF
TRBV20-1,.,TRBJ2-5,SARETGPQY
TRBV7-7,.,TRBJ1-2,ASSLDSSGGYT
TRBV7-9,.,TRBJ1-1,ASSQMEGIAF
TRBV7-9,TRBD2,TRBJ2-5,ASSLGEAGGQEIQY
TRBV11-1,.,TRBJ2-5,ASSLRRQETQY
TRBV9,TRBD1,TRBJ2-1,ASSIQGTEQF
TRBV28,TRBD2,TRBJ2-3,ASSLLLAGVSDTQY
TRBV4-2,TRBD2,TRBJ2-7,ASSQGTSGLYEQY
TRBV7-2,.,TRBJ1-5,ASSFTGSNQPQH
TRBV7-9,TRBD1,TRBJ1-5,ASSTGTGIQPQH
TRBV5-1,TRBD2,TRBJ2-7,ASSRTLAGAYEQY
TRBV7-2,TRBD1,TRBJ1-1,ASSWGQGRTEAF
TRBV29-1,TRBD1,TRBJ1-1,SVLTTGTAMNTEAF
TRBV7-9,TRBD1,TRBJ2-2,ASSTIGTGNTGELF
TRBV7-3,.,TRBJ2-6,ASSHTKRLQSRANVLT
TRBV5-1,TRBD1,TRBJ1-2,ASSLVSGTGYGYT
TRBV7-2,TRBD2,TRBJ2-7,ASSLDSGRNLEQY
TRBV28,.,TRBJ2-1,ASRRTQGSYNEQF
TRBV9,.,TRBJ2-3,ASSTRLESTDTQY